This entry lists 18 T cell receptor beta chains sequenced from one sample in a study of blood T cells in healthy people across ages (dated by TCRdb to 2013 to 2016). Library preparation was by 5' RACE. Sequencing used an Illumina HiSeq 2500. A second PCR of about 7 to 12 cycles was run with a J-beta primer mix and a sample-barcoded 5' primer. The public reads were quality trimmed at Q25 with fastp and then assembled into clones with MiXCR by TCRdb, keeping productive beta chains. For every CDR3 protein sequence, its rows merge into one entry that carries the most common genes and DNA. The sample data list around 650,000 distinct CDR3 sequences, and around 43% of these were observed just once. The ten most abundant clones make up 30% of the sample. Sequenced sample: blood. These receptors came from a man older than 75 in good health.

The chain links TRBV6-2 or TRBV6-3 to TRBJ1-5; possible D gene TRBD1, 6 bases. The CDR3 loop spans 15 amino acids. Looked up from germline, CDR1 is MNHEY and CDR2 is SVGEGT. The V gene lost 1 base and the J gene lost 3 bases, with 10 bases spanning the gap. The CDR3 DNA is TGTGCCAGCAGTTACTTGACAGGAGTCAATCAGCCCCAGCATTTT. The encoded protein is CASSYLTGVNQPQHF.

The chain combines TRBV20-1 with TRBJ1-4, with TRBD1 identical over 7 bases. Germline CDR1 DFQATT, CDR2 SNEGSKA (reference sequence). The CDR3 is 14 amino acids. V lost 3 bases and J lost 6; bases outside the gene matches: 7. CDR3 sequence (DNA): TGCAGTGCTAGGACAGGGTGGAGCGATGAAAAACTGTTTTTT. Amino acids: CSARTGWSDEKLFF.

This rearrangement joins TRBV5-1 to TRBJ2-1; 10 bases line up with TRBD2. The CDR3 extends over 14 amino acids. Per the germline V gene, CDR1 is SGHRS and CDR2 is YFSETQ. Unmatched junction bases numbered 4, after V lost 5 bases and J lost 5 bases. CDR3 DNA: TGCGCCAGCAGTGCTAGCGGGAGCAACAATGAGCAGTTCTTC. Protein product: CASSASGSNNEQFF.

The CDR3, as DNA: TGTGCCTGGAGTGATAACAGGGTCCTCACAGATACGCAGTATTTT. It encodes CAWSDNRVLTDTQYF. V gene TRBV30 combines with J gene TRBJ2-3; a weak D match, TRBD1 (6 bases). The CDR3 length is 15 residues. CDR1 GTSNPN and CDR2 SVGIG come from the germline V gene (reference sequence). V lost 1 base, J lost 2 bases, and 13 bases lay in between.

To note about this clonotype: This may be a read error: a much more frequent sequence differs by one nucleotide. V is TRBV29-1 and J is TRBJ2-7; D is unclear. Germline-derived CDR1 and CDR2 are SQVTM and ANQGSEA. The V gene lost 4 bases and the J gene lost 2 bases, with 9 bases spanning the gap. The CDR3 runs 12 residues. The CDR3 protein is CSVGADPYEQYF. For the CDR3, the DNA is TGCAGCGTTGGGGCAGACCCCTACGAGCAGTACTTC.

The chain carries TRBV4-3 and TRBJ1-3; no reliable D call. Per the germline V gene, CDR1 is LGHNA and CDR2 is YSLEER. CDR3 length: 16 residues. V lost 1 base, J lost 4 bases, and 14 bases lay in between. The CDR3 bases are TGCGCCAGCAGCCAAGGGCAGACTCCTGCAGGAAACACCATATATTTT. The encoded protein is CASSQGQTPAGNTIYF.

This clonotype was picked up a small number of times. The rearrangement joins TRBV29-1 to TRBJ1-1; D unclear. The V end was cut by 7 bases, the J end by 2 bases, with 8 bases between. The CDR3 is 11 amino acids. Germline V lookup: CDR1 SQVTM, CDR2 ANQGSEA. CDR3 region: CSARINTEAFF. CDR3 DNA sequence: TGCAGCGCCAGGATTAACACTGAAGCTTTCTTT. Supplemented by reference TRBV29-1 and TRBJ1-1, the full variable domain reads SAVISQKPSRDICQRGTSLTIQCQVDSQVTMMFWYRQQPGQSLTLIATANQGSEATYESGFVIDKFPISRPNLTFSTLTVSNMSPEDSSIYLCSARINTEAFFGQGTRLTVV.

This clonotype was detected a few times. J is TRBJ1-5 and V is TRBV6-2 or TRBV6-3; a weak D match, TRBD1 (5 bases). The CDR3 sequence is 14 residues long. Germline V gene data show CDR1 as MNHEY and CDR2 as SVGEGT. Trimming cost V 5 bases and J 6 bases, with 14 bases left between them. The CDR3 loop is CASSPQPQGQPQHF. CDR3 nucleotides: TGTGCCAGCAGTCCCCAGCCTCAGGGTCAGCCCCAGCATTTT.

The chain couples TRBV11-3 to TRBJ2-4, with D possibly matching TRBD2 (6 bases). The germline gives CDR1 SGHNT, CDR2 YENEEA. CDR3 size: 17 residues. Deletions cut 3 bases from V and 4 bases from J, with 19 bases between. CDR3 protein: CASSFTRRGWTKNIQYF. CDR3 sequence (DNA): TGTGCCAGCAGCTTTACTCGGAGGGGATGGACTAAAAACATTCAGTACTTC.

This clonotype appeared a single time. V gene TRBV2 combines with J gene TRBJ2-4; 7 bases are shared with TRBD1. The J call is uncertain, as TRBJ2-7 better fits the DNA end. The CDR3 sequence is 15 residues long. Looked up from germline, CDR1 is SNHLY and CDR2 is FYNNEI. This CDR3 reads CASSPRTGAPHEQYF. Written as DNA, the CDR3 is TGTGCCAGCAGCCCTCGAACAGGGGCTCCCCACGAGCAGTACTTC.

This clonotype came up once. The genes are TRBV14 and TRBJ2-3, with 8 nucleotides matching TRBD1. This CDR3 has 15 amino acids. The V gene end was trimmed by 3 bases and the J gene end by 2 bases; junction bases not matched to a gene: 4. In germline, CDR1 is SGHDN, CDR2 FVKESK. The CDR3 sequence: CASSQTTGDTDTQYF. The CDR3 region has the DNA TGTGCCAGCAGCCAGACGACAGGGGACACAGATACGCAGTATTTT.

This clonotype was counted a single time. V usage is TRBV28 and J usage is TRBJ1-2, with 8 nucleotides matching TRBD1. Germline trimming cut 3 bases from V and 5 bases from J; bases unmatched to any gene: 8. There are 15 residues in the CDR3. CDR1 is MDHEN, CDR2 SYDVKM, per germline. CDR3 DNA sequence: TGTGCCAGCAGTTTGGGCGGGACAGGATTATATGGCTACACCTTC. This gives the protein CASSLGGTGLYGYTF.

The CDR3 nucleotides read TGTGCCAGCAGGACAGGGGAGCGTGGCTACACCTTC. It codes for CASRTGERGYTF. The rearrangement links TRBV12-3 or TRBV12-4 to TRBJ1-2; 8 bases match TRBD1. The V gene end was trimmed by 6 bases and the J gene end by 7 bases; junction bases not matched to a gene: 4. The CDR3 covers 12 residues.

The rearrangement joins TRBV30 to TRBJ2-3; D unresolved. Germline CDR1 reads GTSNPN; CDR2 reads SVGIG (reference sequence). V lost 2 bases, J lost 0 bases, and 9 bases lay in between. This CDR3 contains 14 residues. The chain's CDR3 is CAWSKQLSTDTQYF. As DNA, the CDR3 is TGTGCCTGGAGTAAACAGCTAAGCACAGATACGCAGTATTTT.

The rearrangement joins TRBV28 to TRBJ1-1, with D uncertain. The CDR3 totals 11 residues. CDR1 and CDR2 (germline): MDHEN, SYDVKM. Trimming took 8 bases from V and 1 from J, leaving 5 bases between them. CDR3 bases: TGTGCCAGCCTCACGAACACTGAAGCTTTCTTT. It codes for CASLTNTEAFF.

V is TRBV12-3 or TRBV12-4 and J is TRBJ2-5, with D unclear. Matching the DNA end better, TRBJ2-7 makes the J call doubtful. The CDR3 loop spans 14 amino acids. The CDR3 loop reads CASSVPRPRYEQYF. In DNA, the CDR3 is TGTGCCAGCAGTGTCCCCAGGCCAAGGTACGAGCAGTACTTC.

This clonotype was counted at least ten times. The CDR3 sequence is CASSPSAGVGNEQFF. CDR3 nucleotide sequence: TGTGCCAGCAGCCCATCAGCGGGAGTGGGCAATGAGCAGTTCTTC. The chain has TRBV7-3 and TRBJ2-1, with 8 bases aligning to TRBD2. The CDR3 runs to 15 residues. V shed 5 bases, J shed 6 bases, and the junction held 9 bases outside the gene matches. Germline-derived CDR1 and CDR2 are SGHTA and FQGTGA.

The rearrangement joins TRBV20-1 to TRBJ2-3; unclear D gene. CDR3 length: 15 residues. V shed 2 bases and J shed 6 bases, with 18 bases lying between them. Looked up from germline, CDR1 is DFQATT and CDR2 is SNEGSKA (reference sequence). CDR3 loop: CSARLLDARFDTQYF. DNA for the CDR3: TGCAGTGCTAGACTTTTGGACGCAAGGTTCGATACGCAGTATTTT.